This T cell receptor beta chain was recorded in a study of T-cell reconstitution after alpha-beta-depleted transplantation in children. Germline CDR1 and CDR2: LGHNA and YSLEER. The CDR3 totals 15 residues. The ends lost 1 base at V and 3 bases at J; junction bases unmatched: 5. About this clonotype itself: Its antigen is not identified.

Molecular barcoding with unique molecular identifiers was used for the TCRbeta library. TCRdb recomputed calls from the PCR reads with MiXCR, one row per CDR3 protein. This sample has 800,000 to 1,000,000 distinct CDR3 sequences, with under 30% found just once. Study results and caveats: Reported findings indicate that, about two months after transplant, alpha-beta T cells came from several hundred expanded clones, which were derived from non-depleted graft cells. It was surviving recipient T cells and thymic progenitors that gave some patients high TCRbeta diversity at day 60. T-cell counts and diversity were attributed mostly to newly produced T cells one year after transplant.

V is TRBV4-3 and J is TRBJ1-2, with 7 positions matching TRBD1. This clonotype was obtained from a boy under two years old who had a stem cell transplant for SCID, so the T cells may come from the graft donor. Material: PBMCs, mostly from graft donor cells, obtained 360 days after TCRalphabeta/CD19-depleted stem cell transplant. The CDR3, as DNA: TGCGCCAGCAGCCAAGGAGGGACAGATGACTATGGCTACACCTTC. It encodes CASSQGGTDDYGYTF.